Shown below are 27 T cell receptor beta chains from a single sample sequenced in a study of control samples from healthy donors and cancer patients. Here immunoSEQ multiplex PCR was the method, and the copy in TCRdb shows in-frame clones only, minus some. The data contain 63,000 or so clones, about nine tenths of them singletons. Material: PBMCs. The origin of the receptors is a man aged 55 to 70 with colorectal cancer.

The chain couples TRBV12-5 to TRBJ2-3; TRBD2 matches 11 bases. Per the germline V gene, CDR1 is LGHNT and CDR2 is FRNRAP. CDR3 length equals 17 residues. V shed 7 bases and J 0 bases; nucleotides not matched to a gene: 9. The CDR3 loop is CASAARLAGPSTDTQYF. In nucleotides, the CDR3 is TGTGCTAGTGCCGCGAGACTAGCGGGACCTAGCACAGATACGCAGTATTTT.

The chain joins TRBV6-1 to TRBJ2-1; 11 bases are shared with TRBD2. The V gene end was trimmed by 4 bases and the J gene end by 5 bases; junction bases not matched to a gene: 7. Germline V CDR1 and CDR2: MNHNS, SASEGT. This CDR3 has 16 residues. The CDR3 nucleotides are TGTGCCAGCAGTGGATCTGGACTAGCGGGTAACAATGAGCAGTTCTTC. Translated: CASSGSGLAGNNEQFF.

The rearrangement joins TRBV28 to TRBJ2-7; D not certain. V shed 6 bases and J shed 0 bases, with 9 bases lying between them. Germline CDR1 reads MDHEN; CDR2 reads SYDVKM. This CDR3 is 13 amino acids long. The CDR3 spells CASRGSPSYEQYF. CDR3 nucleotides: TGTGCCAGCAGGGGTTCCCCCTCCTACGAGCAGTACTTC.

The chain recombines TRBV12-3 or TRBV12-4 with TRBJ2-7; the D gene is possibly TRBD1 (6 bases). The CDR3 has 13 amino acids. V dropped 6 bases and J dropped 10 bases, with 19 bases sitting between them. The CDR3 DNA reads TGTGCCAGCAGCCTAAGGACAGCCGAAAATCAGTACTTC. The encoded protein is CASSLRTAENQYF.

This sequence joins TRBV9 and TRBJ2-1; no definite D call. Germline CDR1 is SGDLS and CDR2 is YYNGEE. V dropped 4 bases and J dropped 7 bases, with 9 bases sitting between them. This CDR3 has 12 residues. CDR3 DNA: TGTGCCAGCAGCATACGAATGAATGAGCAGTTCTTC. Its protein product is CASSIRMNEQFF.

This clone was seen a handful of times. The V call is TRBV7-9, the J call TRBJ1-1, with no clear D. Germline CDR1 is SEHNR and CDR2 is FQNEAQ (reference sequence). V lost 5 bases, J lost 1 base, and 14 bases lay in between. The CDR3 loop spans 15 amino acids. The CDR3 region has the DNA TGTGCCAGCAGCGGGCTCCCGGGAGCGAACACTGAAGCTTTCTTT. As protein: CASSGLPGANTEAFF.

This chain connects TRBV2 to TRBJ2-7, with TRBD1 matching over 8 bases. Trimming cost V 7 bases and J 1 base; bases outside gene matches: 6. The CDR3 has 14 residues. Germline CDR1 reads SNHLY; CDR2 reads FYNNEI. The CDR3 DNA reads as TGTGCCAGCAAGGCCACAGGGGGTTCCTACGAGCAGTACTTC. Translation gives CASKATGGSYEQYF. Based on the CDR3 plus reference TRBV2 and TRBJ2-7, the full variable domain is EPEVTQTPSHQVTQMGQEVILRCVPISNHLYFYWYRQILGQKVEFLVSFYNNEISEKSEIFDDQFSVERPDGSNFTLKIRSTKLEDSAMYFCASKATGGSYEQYFGPGTRLTVT.

J is TRBJ2-1 and V is TRBV7-3; no definite D call. Looked up from germline, CDR1 is SGHTA and CDR2 is FQGTGA. The CDR3 has 17 residues. The V end was cut by 0 bases, the J end by 4 bases, with 16 bases between. In DNA form, the CDR3 reads TGTGCCAGCAGCTTAACGTTCGGCAGGACCCGGTACAATGAGCAGTTCTTC. It specifies CASSLTFGRTRYNEQFF.

The rearrangement links TRBV24-1 to TRBJ2-1; 12 bases align to TRBD2. The CDR3 sequence is 17 residues long. V lost 0 bases, J lost 7 bases, and 6 bases stayed unmatched. The germline gives CDR1 KGHDR, CDR2 SFDVKD. The CDR3 loop reads CATSDLEASGGGNEQFF. CDR3 coding DNA: TGTGCCACCAGTGATTTGGAGGCTAGCGGGGGGGGGAATGAGCAGTTCTTC.

This rearrangement joins TRBV6-5 to TRBJ2-5; D possibly uses TRBD1 or TRBD2 (6 bases each). V lost 7 bases and J lost 5, with 11 bases in between. This CDR3 is built from 12 residues. The germline gives CDR1 MNHEY, CDR2 SVGAGI. CDR3 protein: CASTTGGETQYF. The CDR3 bases are TGTGCCAGCACCACCGGGGGCGAGACCCAGTACTTC.

This rearrangement joins TRBV28 to TRBJ2-7; the match to TRBD1 covers 11 bases. The CDR3 runs 15 residues. The junction had 4 bases not matched to a gene; V was cut back by 4 bases and J by 2 bases. Germline-derived CDR1 and CDR2 are MDHEN and SYDVKM. CDR3 protein: CASSSPGQGAYEQYF. The CDR3 DNA reads TGTGCCAGCAGTTCACCGGGACAGGGGGCCTACGAGCAGTACTTC.

The chain couples TRBV7-3 to TRBJ1-2, with 10 positions matching TRBD1. This CDR3 has 17 amino acids. Looked up from germline, CDR1 is SGHTA and CDR2 is FQGTGA. Unmatched junction bases numbered 8, after V lost 1 base and J lost 3 bases. The CDR3 region is CASSLNAGTGDDYGYTF. CDR3 nucleotides: TGTGCCAGCAGCTTAAACGCCGGGACAGGGGATGACTATGGCTACACCTTC.

The chain employs TRBV9 and TRBJ1-3, with 7 bases that match TRBD1. CDR3 length equals 16 residues. CDR1 SGDLS and CDR2 YYNGEE come from the germline V gene. V lost 4 bases to trimming and J lost 3 bases; unmatched junction nucleotides: 10. CDR3 loop: CASSPGDRLYGNTIYF. The CDR3 DNA reads TGTGCCAGCAGCCCTGGGGACAGATTGTATGGAAACACCATATATTTT.

The chain employs TRBV29-1 and TRBJ1-6; 9 bases line up with TRBD1. The CDR3 contains 13 residues. The V gene end was trimmed by 4 bases and the J gene end by 5 bases; junction bases not matched to a gene: 0. CDR1 is SQVTM and CDR2 is ANQGSEA in the germline V gene. The CDR3 spells CSVGTGDNSPLHF. The CDR3 DNA reads as TGCAGCGTTGGGACAGGGGATAATTCACCCCTCCACTTT.

This clone showed up just once. The chain has TRBV30 and TRBJ2-2; 7 positions match TRBD1. Unmatched junction bases numbered 10, after V lost 1 base and J lost 5 bases. This CDR3 contains 16 residues. CDR1 is GTSNPN, CDR2 SVGIG, per germline (reference sequence). The CDR3 loop is CAWSARTGGWTGELFF. The CDR3 coding sequence is TGTGCCTGGAGTGCGAGGACAGGCGGGTGGACCGGGGAGCTGTTTTTT.

This chain links TRBV14 with TRBJ2-3; no firm D call. V lost 1 base to trimming and J lost 6 bases, with 14 bases between them. Germline loops: CDR1 SGHDN, CDR2 FVKESK. This CDR3 contains 15 residues. CDR3 protein: CASSQGKGNSDTQYF. The CDR3 DNA follows: TGTGCCAGCAGCCAAGGGAAAGGTAACAGCGATACGCAGTATTTT.

J is TRBJ1-5 and V is TRBV6-6, with D possibly matching TRBD1 (6 bases). Trimming stripped 3 bases from V and 7 bases from J, with 16 bases between. Germline CDR1 and CDR2: MNHNY and SVGAGI (reference sequence). CDR3 size: 15 residues. CDR3 residues: CASSYGGLGAQPQHF. DNA of the CDR3: TGTGCCAGCAGTTATGGGGGTTTGGGGGCCCAGCCCCAGCATTTT.

The chain employs TRBV19 and TRBJ2-5; TRBD1 is a possible D gene (5 bases). The CDR3 contains 14 residues. Trimming pared 3 bases from V and 0 bases from J, leaving 8 bases between. Germline CDR1 is LNHDA and CDR2 is SQIVND (reference sequence). The CDR3 loop reads CASSIGHYQETQYF. Written as DNA, the CDR3 is TGTGCCAGTAGTATCGGACACTACCAAGAGACCCAGTACTTC.

This clone was observed once. The junction does not match germline at one end; this may be a read error. The rearrangement uses TRBV15 and TRBJ2-1, with TRBD2 identical over 7 bases. This CDR3 region has 14 residues. Germline loops: CDR1 LNHNV, CDR2 YYDKDF (reference sequence). The CDR3 loop reads CATSRDRWGGTGVF. CDR3 DNA sequence: TGTGCCACCAGCAGAGATCGGTGGGGAGGGACTGGGGTCTTC.

CDR3 amino acids: CASSKGQGSSGANVLTF. CDR3 DNA: TGTGCCAGCAGTAAAGGACAGGGAAGCTCTGGGGCCAACGTCCTGACTTTC. This chain uses TRBV6-1 with TRBJ2-6, with 8 bases identical to TRBD1. The germline V gene encodes CDR1 MNHNS and CDR2 SASEGT. V was pared by 5 bases and J by 0 bases, with 6 bases of the junction left unmatched. The CDR3 contains 17 residues.

CDR3 loop: CASSPRPDSPLHF. CDR3 nucleotide sequence: TGTGCCAGCTCACCACGCCCGGATTCACCCCTCCACTTT. The rearrangement links TRBV18 to TRBJ1-6, with D unclear. The germline V and J ends were trimmed by 1 base and 8 bases, with 6 bases remaining between them. Germline lookup yields CDR1 KGHSH and CDR2 LQKENI. CDR3 length: 13 amino acids.

Remarks on this clone: One end of the junction varies from germline; a read error may be responsible. The V gene is TRBV6-5, the J gene TRBJ2-7; D not resolved. CDR1 is MNHEY and CDR2 is SVGAGI in the germline V gene. The CDR3 sequence is 15 residues long. CDR3 sequence: CASSDSRKGSGEQYF. For the CDR3, the DNA is TGTGCCAGCAGTGACTCCCGGAAAGGGTCTGGAGAGCAGTACTTC.

This chain links TRBV5-4 with TRBJ2-5; TRBD2 is a possible D gene (6 bases). Germline V lookup: CDR1 SGHNT, CDR2 YYREEE (reference sequence). There are 14 residues in the CDR3. V dropped 0 bases and J dropped 5 bases, with 11 bases sitting between them. CDR3 amino acids: CASSLAGGGETQYF. The CDR3 nucleotides read TGTGCCAGCAGCTTGGCCGGGGGAGGTGAGACCCAGTACTTC.

V is TRBV27 and J is TRBJ2-1; perhaps TRBD1 as D (5 bases). The CDR3 extends over 15 amino acids. The V end was cut by 3 bases, the J end by 4 bases, with 13 bases between. CDR1 MNHEY and CDR2 SMNVEV come from the germline V gene (reference sequence). The CDR3 sequence: CASSFRQPVYNEQFF. CDR3 sequence (DNA): TGTGCCAGCAGTTTCCGACAGCCCGTTTACAATGAGCAGTTCTTC.

This chain connects TRBV11-2 to TRBJ2-4, with 13 bases that match TRBD2. There are 19 residues in the CDR3. Germline assignment: CDR1 SGHAT and CDR2 FQNNGV. J gave up 1 base and V 4 bases, and 10 bases lay outside the gene matches. CDR3 bases: TGTGCCAGCAGCTCGGGCTTACTAGCGGGGGGGCTGGCCAAAAACATTCAGTACTTC. The encoded protein is CASSSGLLAGGLAKNIQYF.

This clone turned up a few times. Germline is not matched at one junction end, which may reflect a read error. CDR3 sequence: CASRAGKHRGAVF. The CDR3 region has the DNA TGTGCCAGTAGGGCGGGGAAACACCGGGGAGCTGTTTTT. This rearrangement joins TRBV19 to TRBJ2-2; possible D gene TRBD2, 6 bases. In germline, CDR1 is LNHDA, CDR2 SQIVND (reference sequence). The CDR3 extends over 13 amino acids.

CDR3 in DNA: TGTGCCAGCAGCCCGCGGTTTGGGCACAGCACAGATACGCAGTATTTT. This sequence encodes CASSPRFGHSTDTQYF. The chain couples TRBV5-5 to TRBJ2-3, with D unclear. The length of the CDR3 is 16 residues. Trimming removed 4 bases at V and 0 bases at J, with 15 bases between. In germline, CDR1 is SGHKS, CDR2 YYEKEE (reference sequence).